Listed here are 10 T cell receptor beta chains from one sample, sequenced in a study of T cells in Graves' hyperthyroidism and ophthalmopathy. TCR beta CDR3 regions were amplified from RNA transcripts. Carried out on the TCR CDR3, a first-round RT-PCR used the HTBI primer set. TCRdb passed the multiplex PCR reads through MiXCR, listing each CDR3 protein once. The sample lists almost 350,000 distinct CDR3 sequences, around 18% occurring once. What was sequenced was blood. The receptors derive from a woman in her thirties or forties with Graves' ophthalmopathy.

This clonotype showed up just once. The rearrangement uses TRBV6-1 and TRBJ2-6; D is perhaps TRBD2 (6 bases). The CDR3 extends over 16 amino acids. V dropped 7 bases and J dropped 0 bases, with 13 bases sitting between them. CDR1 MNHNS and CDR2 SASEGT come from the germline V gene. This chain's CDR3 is CASTPPGVSGANVLTF. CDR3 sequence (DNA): TGTGCCAGCACCCCACCGGGGGTCTCTGGGGCCAACGTCCTGACTTTC.

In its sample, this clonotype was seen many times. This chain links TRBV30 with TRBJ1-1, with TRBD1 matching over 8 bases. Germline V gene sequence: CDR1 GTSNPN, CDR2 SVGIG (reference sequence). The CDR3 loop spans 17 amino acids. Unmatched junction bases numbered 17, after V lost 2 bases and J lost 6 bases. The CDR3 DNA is TGTGCCTGGAGTCCGTTCGGACAGGGAGTGGGTGGTGCTGAAGCTTTCTTT. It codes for CAWSPFGQGVGGAEAFF. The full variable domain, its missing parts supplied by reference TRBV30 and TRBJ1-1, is SQTIHQWPATLVQPVGSPLSLECTVEGTSNPNLYWYRQAAGRGLQLLFYSVGIGQISSEVPQNLSASRPQDRQFILSSKKLLLSDSGFYLCAWSPFGQGVGGAEAFFGQGTRLTVV.

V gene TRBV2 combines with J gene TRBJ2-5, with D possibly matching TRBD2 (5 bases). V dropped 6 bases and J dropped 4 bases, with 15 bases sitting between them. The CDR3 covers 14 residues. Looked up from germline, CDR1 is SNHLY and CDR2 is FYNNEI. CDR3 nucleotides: TGTGCCAGCAGCTTATCCCGGGGAGCAGAGACCCAGTACTTC. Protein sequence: CASSLSRGAETQYF. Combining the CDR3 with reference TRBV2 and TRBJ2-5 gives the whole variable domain EPEVTQTPSHQVTQMGQEVILRCVPISNHLYFYWYRQILGQKVEFLVSFYNNEISEKSEIFDDQFSVERPDGSNFTLKIRSTKLEDSAMYFCASSLSRGAETQYFGPGTRLLVL.

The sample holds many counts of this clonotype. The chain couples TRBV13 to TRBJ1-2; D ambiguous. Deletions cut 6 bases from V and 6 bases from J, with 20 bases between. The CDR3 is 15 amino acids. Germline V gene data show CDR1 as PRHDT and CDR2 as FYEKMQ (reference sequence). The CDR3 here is CASRTRVEGSDGYTF. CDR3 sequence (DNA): TGTGCCAGCAGAACCCGAGTTGAGGGCTCGGATGGCTACACCTTC.

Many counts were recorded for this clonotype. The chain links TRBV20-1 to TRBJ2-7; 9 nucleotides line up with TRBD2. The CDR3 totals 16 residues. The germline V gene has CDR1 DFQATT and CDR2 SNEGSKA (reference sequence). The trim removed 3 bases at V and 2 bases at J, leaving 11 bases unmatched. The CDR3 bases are TGCAGTGCTAGGGTGGGATTGACTAGCGGTCCCTACGAGCAGTACTTC. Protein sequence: CSARVGLTSGPYEQYF.

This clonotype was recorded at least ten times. The CDR3 reads CASRLGLNTGELFF. CDR3 DNA sequence: TGTGCCAGCAGATTGGGACTTAACACCGGGGAGCTGTTTTTT. V usage is TRBV6-5 and J usage is TRBJ2-2, with a tentative D call TRBD2 (6 bases). The germline V gene has CDR1 MNHEY and CDR2 SVGAGI. Trimming cost V 6 bases and J 2 bases, with 10 bases left between them. The CDR3 has 14 amino acids.

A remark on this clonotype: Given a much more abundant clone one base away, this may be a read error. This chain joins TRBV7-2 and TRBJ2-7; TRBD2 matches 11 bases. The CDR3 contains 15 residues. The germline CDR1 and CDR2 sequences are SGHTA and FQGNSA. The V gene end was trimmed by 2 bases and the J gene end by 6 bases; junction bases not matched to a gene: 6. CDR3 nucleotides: TGTGCCAGCAGCTTAAGACTAGCGGGAAATGCCGAGCAGTACTTC. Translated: CASSLRLAGNAEQYF.

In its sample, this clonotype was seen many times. The CDR3: CAWSTANYGYTF. DNA of the CDR3: TGTGCCTGGAGTACGGCTAACTATGGCTACACCTTC. The chain couples TRBV30 to TRBJ1-2; D ambiguous. Per the germline V gene, CDR1 is GTSNPN and CDR2 is SVGIG (reference sequence). The CDR3 has 12 residues. V was trimmed by 2 bases and J by 0 bases, leaving 4 bases between them.

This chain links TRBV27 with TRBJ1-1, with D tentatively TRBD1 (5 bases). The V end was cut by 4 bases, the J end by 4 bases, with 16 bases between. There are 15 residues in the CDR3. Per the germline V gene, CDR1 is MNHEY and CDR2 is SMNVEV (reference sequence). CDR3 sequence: CASSSGGKGTTEAFF. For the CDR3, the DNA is TGTGCCAGCAGTTCAGGAGGGAAGGGGACCACTGAAGCTTTCTTT.

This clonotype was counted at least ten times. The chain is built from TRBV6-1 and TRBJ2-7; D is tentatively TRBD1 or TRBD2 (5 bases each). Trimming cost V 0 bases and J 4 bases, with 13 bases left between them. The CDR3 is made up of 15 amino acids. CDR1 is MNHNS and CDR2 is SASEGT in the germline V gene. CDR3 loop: CASSEATGGAYEQYF. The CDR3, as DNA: TGTGCCAGCAGTGAAGCGACTGGGGGTGCGTACGAGCAGTACTTC.